Presented here are 25 T cell receptor beta chains from one specimen sequenced in a study of blood T cells in healthy people across ages. Together with a sample-barcoded 5' primer, a J-beta primer mix was included in a second PCR lasting about 6 to 11 cycles. From the 5' RACE reads, TCRdb called clonotypes with MiXCR, one entry per CDR3 protein. The data show hundreds of thousands of distinct CDR3 sequences, with around 48% seen just once and roughly 31% held by the top ten. Input material: blood. These receptors originate from a woman aged 55-75 years in good health.

This clonotype has just one count. The chain combines TRBV28 with TRBJ1-2; 7 nucleotides match TRBD1. Looked up from germline, CDR1 is MDHEN and CDR2 is SYDVKM. This CDR3 is 17 amino acids long. V lost 6 bases and J lost 3; bases outside the gene matches: 16. The CDR3 loop is CASSPPGQTKPHYGYTF. CDR3 DNA: TGTGCCAGCAGCCCTCCGGGACAGACAAAACCACACTATGGCTACACCTTC.

The chain is built from TRBV4-1 and TRBJ2-4, with unresolved D. The V and J ends lost 0 bases and 0 bases respectively, with 9 bases between them. The CDR3 sequence is 16 residues long. Per the germline V gene, CDR1 is MGHRA and CDR2 is YSYEKL. CDR3 sequence: CASSQELALAKNIQYF. DNA for the CDR3: TGCGCCAGCAGCCAAGAGCTGGCACTAGCCAAAAACATTCAGTACTTC.

This clonotype was found a few times. The chain carries TRBV7-2 and TRBJ2-7; 7 bases line up with TRBD1. Per germline, CDR1 SGHTA and CDR2 FQGNSA. The length of the CDR3 is 12 residues. V lost 6 bases, J lost 5 bases, and 4 bases stayed unmatched. CDR3 loop: CASRRGGDEQYF. For the CDR3, the DNA is TGTGCCAGCAGGAGAGGGGGCGACGAGCAGTACTTC.

As concerns this clonotype: The junction shows a germline mismatch at one end, possibly a read error. This CDR3 reads CVSSGLAEHNEQFF. CDR3 nucleotide sequence: TGTGTCAGCAGTGGACTAGCGGAACACAATGAGCAGTTCTTC. The gene calls are TRBV2 and TRBJ2-1; TRBD2 matches 10 bases. This CDR3 has 14 residues. Germline CDR1 SNHLY, CDR2 FYNNEI.

The chain couples TRBV7-2 to TRBJ2-7, with D maybe TRBD2 (6 bases). Germline V gene data show CDR1 as SGHTA and CDR2 as FQGNSA. The V and J ends lost 1 base and 9 bases respectively, with 10 bases between them. The CDR3 is 12 residues long. CDR3 sequence reads: CASSLGGSGQYF. The CDR3 nucleotides read TGTGCCAGCAGCTTAGGGGGTAGCGGGCAGTACTTC.

The chain carries TRBV27 and TRBJ2-7; TRBD2 matches 7 bases. The end of the DNA aligns better with TRBJ2-5, so the J call may be wrong. Germline values: CDR1 MNHEY, CDR2 SMNVEV (reference sequence). The CDR3 runs to 15 residues. In DNA form, the CDR3 reads TGTGCCAGCAGTGATATAGCGAAGCGGGGAGAGACCCAGTACTTC. Amino acid sequence: CASSDIAKRGETQYF.

This clonotype was counted a few times. This sequence joins TRBV29-1 and TRBJ2-1; 11 nucleotides align to TRBD1. J lost 0 bases, V lost 1 base, and 2 bases had no gene match. This CDR3 has 16 residues. Germline-derived CDR1 and CDR2 are SQVTM and ANQGSEA. The CDR3 nucleotides are TGCAGCGTTGAAGCGGGGACAGGGGGCTCCTACAATGAGCAGTTCTTC. As protein: CSVEAGTGGSYNEQFF.

In its sample, this clonotype was seen a few times. The J gene is TRBJ2-5, the V gene TRBV7-2; perhaps TRBD2 as D (5 bases). Germline-derived CDR1 and CDR2 are SGHTA and FQGNSA. Trimming pared 2 bases from V and 2 bases from J, leaving 12 bases between. The CDR3 is 15 residues long. In DNA form, the CDR3 reads TGTGCCAGCAGCTTATTCTCGGGAAGGCAAGAGACCCAGTACTTC. Its protein is CASSLFSGRQETQYF.

The V call is TRBV5-1, the J call TRBJ1-4; D is uncertain. Trimming took off 3 bases at V and 0 bases at J, with 18 bases between the two ends. CDR1 SGHRS and CDR2 YFSETQ come from the germline V gene. CDR3 length equals 18 residues. CDR3 DNA sequence: TGCGCCAGCAGCTGGTTGGGATGGACGGATGCAACTAATGAAAAACTGTTTTTT. Its protein product is CASSWLGWTDATNEKLFF. The entire variable domain, with the rest obtained from reference TRBV5-1 and TRBJ1-4, is as follows: KAGVTQTPRYLIKTRGQQVTLSCSPISGHRSVSWYQQTPGQGLQFLFEYFSETQRNKGNFPGRFSGRQFSNSRSEMNVSTLELGDSALYLCASSWLGWTDATNEKLFFGSGTQLSVL.

The rearrangement joins TRBV2 to TRBJ1-5; D possibly corresponds to TRBD1 (5 bases). The CDR3 runs to 14 residues. The germline V gene encodes CDR1 SNHLY and CDR2 FYNNEI. Trimming cost V 8 bases and J 6 bases, with 17 bases left between them. The CDR3 reads CASGGGANGQPQHF. CDR3 sequence (DNA): TGTGCCAGCGGCGGGGGAGCCAATGGTCAGCCCCAGCATTTT. Looking up the rest from reference TRBV2 and TRBJ1-5 gives the full variable domain: EPEVTQTPSHQVTQMGQEVILRCVPISNHLYFYWYRQILGQKVEFLVSFYNNEISEKSEIFDDQFSVERPDGSNFTLKIRSTKLEDSAMYFCASGGGANGQPQHFGDGTRLSIL.

A remark on this clonotype: Just one base apart from a much larger clone, this may be a read error. V usage is TRBV20-1 and J usage is TRBJ2-1, with 11 bases lining up with TRBD2. TRBJ2-7 matches the DNA end more closely, so the J call is doubtful. This CDR3 region has 14 residues. Germline V gene lookup returns CDR1 DFQATT and CDR2 SNEGSKA (reference sequence). The CDR3 reads CNAREGTSGVEQYF. DNA of the CDR3: TGCAATGCTAGAGAGGGGACTAGCGGAGTTGAGCAGTACTTC.

This rearrangement joins TRBV25-1 to TRBJ2-3; no reliable D call. The CDR3 length is 14 residues. V shed 1 base and J shed 4 bases, with 9 bases lying between them. Per the germline V gene, CDR1 is MGHDK and CDR2 is SYGVNS. This CDR3 is CASSESKGSDTQYF. CDR3 nucleotides: TGTGCCAGCAGTGAATCAAAAGGGTCAGATACGCAGTATTTT. Drawing the rest from reference TRBV25-1 and TRBJ2-3, the complete variable domain is EADIYQTPRYLVIGTGKKITLECSQTMGHDKMYWYQQDPGMELHLIHYSYGVNSTEKGDLSSESTVSRIRTEHFPLTLESARPSHTSQYLCASSESKGSDTQYFGPGTRLTVL.

The rearrangement joins TRBV2 to TRBJ1-1; a possible D gene is TRBD1 (6 bases). This CDR3 contains 14 residues. Germline V gene data show CDR1 as SNHLY and CDR2 as FYNNEI. The V end was cut by 6 bases, the J end by 4 bases, with 15 bases between. CDR3 sequence (DNA): TGTGCCAGCAGAAGTCAGGGGCAGGGCACTGAAGCTTTCTTT. It codes for CASRSQGQGTEAFF.

This clonotype was counted between two and nine times. The J gene is TRBJ2-3, the V gene TRBV6-1, with TRBD1 as a possible D gene (6 bases). The germline V and J ends were trimmed by 6 bases and 1 base, with 11 bases remaining between them. Germline CDR1 MNHNS, CDR2 SASEGT. The CDR3 extends over 14 amino acids. CDR3 amino acids: CASRTWTGTDTQYF. DNA of the CDR3: TGTGCCAGCAGGACATGGACAGGCACAGATACGCAGTATTTT.

The gene calls are TRBV28 and TRBJ1-1; D not resolved. The CDR3 totals 13 residues. The V end was cut by 3 bases, the J end by 0 bases, with 5 bases between. Germline CDR1 MDHEN, CDR2 SYDVKM. The CDR3 DNA reads as TGTGCCAGCAGTTTTGCGCTGAACACTGAAGCTTTCTTT. Protein product: CASSFALNTEAFF.

The chain has TRBV9 and TRBJ1-1; a weak D match, TRBD1 (5 bases). V was clipped by 4 bases and J by 3 bases, with 16 bases between them. Looked up from germline, CDR1 is SGDLS and CDR2 is YYNGEE. This CDR3 comprises 15 residues. The DNA of the CDR3 is TGTGCCAGCAGCTTCGGAGGCGGGGGGGACACTGAAGCTTTCTTT. Translation gives CASSFGGGGDTEAFF.

This chain links TRBV18 with TRBJ1-4, with no clear D. Per germline, CDR1 KGHSH and CDR2 LQKENI. Trimming removed 2 bases at V and 7 bases at J, with 8 bases between. This CDR3 spans 13 amino acids. This chain's CDR3 is CASSPSQIEKLFF. The CDR3 DNA sequence: TGTGCCAGCTCACCAAGTCAAATTGAAAAACTGTTTTTT.

The chain joins TRBV2 to TRBJ2-7; 10 bases fit TRBD1. Trimming cost V 11 bases and J 7 bases; bases outside gene matches: 8. The germline CDR1 and CDR2 sequences are SNHLY and FYNNEI. This CDR3 is 12 amino acids long. CDR3 sequence reads: CAGGGQGGEQYF. The CDR3 DNA follows: TGTGCCGGAGGCGGACAGGGGGGAGAGCAGTACTTC.

V gene TRBV11-2 combines with J gene TRBJ1-1, with D possibly TRBD1 on 6 matching bases. This CDR3 has 13 amino acids. Germline lookup yields CDR1 SGHAT and CDR2 FQNNGV. V was shortened by 5 bases and J by 11 bases, with 18 bases between the two germline ends. The CDR3 DNA reads TGTGCCAGCAGCCAATCACAGGGAAGGGGCGCTTTCTTT. This encodes CASSQSQGRGAFF.

This clonotype was seen more than once but under ten times. V usage is TRBV4-3 and J usage is TRBJ2-1; tentatively, D is TRBD1 (6 bases). The J call may be mistaken, given a closer DNA end match to TRBJ2-7. Germline lookup yields CDR1 LGHNA and CDR2 YSLEER. This CDR3 contains 15 residues. The CDR3 DNA follows: TGCGCCAGCAGCCAAGAGCTACAGGGCTACAATGAGCAGTACTTC. Its protein product is CASSQELQGYNEQYF.

The chain carries TRBV6-1 and TRBJ2-1; D ambiguous. The CDR3 sequence is 13 residues long. V lost 4 bases to trimming and J lost 13 bases, with 17 bases between them. The V gene's germline CDR1 is MNHNS and CDR2 SASEGT. The CDR3 is CASSGGIDETQFF. In DNA, the CDR3 is TGTGCCAGCAGTGGAGGTATCGATGAGACCCAGTTCTTC.

The chain uses TRBV2 and TRBJ2-3; D remains unclear. The germline V gene has CDR1 SNHLY and CDR2 FYNNEI. Trimming pared 7 bases from V and 7 bases from J, leaving 9 bases between. The CDR3 is made up of 11 amino acids. Here the CDR3 DNA reads TGTGCCAGCACCCCGGGCTATACGCAGTATTTT. Residues: CASTPGYTQYF.

The chain couples TRBV27 to TRBJ2-1, with 10 bases aligning to TRBD2. The CDR3 extends over 20 amino acids. The V gene end was trimmed by 5 bases and the J gene end by 0 bases; junction bases not matched to a gene: 16. Germline CDR1 MNHEY, CDR2 SMNVEV (reference sequence). The CDR3 spells CASSPKMRPSGSHSYNEQFF. CDR3 DNA: TGTGCCAGCAGTCCTAAGATGCGTCCTAGCGGGAGCCACTCCTACAATGAGCAGTTCTTC.

V usage is TRBV7-2 and J usage is TRBJ1-5; D remains ambiguous. V dropped 4 bases and J dropped 3 bases, with 16 bases sitting between them. The CDR3 consists of 16 residues. Germline loops: CDR1 SGHTA, CDR2 FQGNSA. The CDR3 region has the DNA TGTGCCAGCAGCTATTTAGCGGGCCGGGTCAATCAGCCCCAGCATTTT. Its protein is CASSYLAGRVNQPQHF.

The chain joins TRBV4-1 to TRBJ2-1; the D is unclear. The CDR3 length is 14 residues. CDR1 is MGHRA, CDR2 YSYEKL, per germline. Trimming shortened V by 2 bases and J by 0 bases, and 5 bases separated the two germline ends. The CDR3 spells CASSQKGSYNEQFF. CDR3 nucleotide sequence: TGCGCCAGCAGCCAAAAGGGCTCCTACAATGAGCAGTTCTTC.